This T cell receptor beta chain is from a study of cytotoxic CD8 clonotypes in ibrutinib-treated CLL. The CDR3 is 15 residues long. Germline V gene lookup returns CDR1 SGHNT and CDR2 YYREEE (reference sequence). Assay used: immunoSEQ multiplex PCR; TCRdb lists only in-frame clones, some missing. The sample records about 24,000 clones, under 85% being singletons. The sample was PBMCs, taken before ibrutinib treatment. This receptor was obtained from a human donor with chronic lymphocytic leukemia. The chain is built from TRBV5-4 and TRBJ2-5; D remains unclear. TRBJ2-7 matches the DNA end more closely, so the J call is doubtful. CDR3 region: CASSLGSGGTYEQYF. CDR3 coding DNA: TGTGCCAGCAGCTTGGGGTCAGGCGGAACCTACGAGCAGTACTTC.